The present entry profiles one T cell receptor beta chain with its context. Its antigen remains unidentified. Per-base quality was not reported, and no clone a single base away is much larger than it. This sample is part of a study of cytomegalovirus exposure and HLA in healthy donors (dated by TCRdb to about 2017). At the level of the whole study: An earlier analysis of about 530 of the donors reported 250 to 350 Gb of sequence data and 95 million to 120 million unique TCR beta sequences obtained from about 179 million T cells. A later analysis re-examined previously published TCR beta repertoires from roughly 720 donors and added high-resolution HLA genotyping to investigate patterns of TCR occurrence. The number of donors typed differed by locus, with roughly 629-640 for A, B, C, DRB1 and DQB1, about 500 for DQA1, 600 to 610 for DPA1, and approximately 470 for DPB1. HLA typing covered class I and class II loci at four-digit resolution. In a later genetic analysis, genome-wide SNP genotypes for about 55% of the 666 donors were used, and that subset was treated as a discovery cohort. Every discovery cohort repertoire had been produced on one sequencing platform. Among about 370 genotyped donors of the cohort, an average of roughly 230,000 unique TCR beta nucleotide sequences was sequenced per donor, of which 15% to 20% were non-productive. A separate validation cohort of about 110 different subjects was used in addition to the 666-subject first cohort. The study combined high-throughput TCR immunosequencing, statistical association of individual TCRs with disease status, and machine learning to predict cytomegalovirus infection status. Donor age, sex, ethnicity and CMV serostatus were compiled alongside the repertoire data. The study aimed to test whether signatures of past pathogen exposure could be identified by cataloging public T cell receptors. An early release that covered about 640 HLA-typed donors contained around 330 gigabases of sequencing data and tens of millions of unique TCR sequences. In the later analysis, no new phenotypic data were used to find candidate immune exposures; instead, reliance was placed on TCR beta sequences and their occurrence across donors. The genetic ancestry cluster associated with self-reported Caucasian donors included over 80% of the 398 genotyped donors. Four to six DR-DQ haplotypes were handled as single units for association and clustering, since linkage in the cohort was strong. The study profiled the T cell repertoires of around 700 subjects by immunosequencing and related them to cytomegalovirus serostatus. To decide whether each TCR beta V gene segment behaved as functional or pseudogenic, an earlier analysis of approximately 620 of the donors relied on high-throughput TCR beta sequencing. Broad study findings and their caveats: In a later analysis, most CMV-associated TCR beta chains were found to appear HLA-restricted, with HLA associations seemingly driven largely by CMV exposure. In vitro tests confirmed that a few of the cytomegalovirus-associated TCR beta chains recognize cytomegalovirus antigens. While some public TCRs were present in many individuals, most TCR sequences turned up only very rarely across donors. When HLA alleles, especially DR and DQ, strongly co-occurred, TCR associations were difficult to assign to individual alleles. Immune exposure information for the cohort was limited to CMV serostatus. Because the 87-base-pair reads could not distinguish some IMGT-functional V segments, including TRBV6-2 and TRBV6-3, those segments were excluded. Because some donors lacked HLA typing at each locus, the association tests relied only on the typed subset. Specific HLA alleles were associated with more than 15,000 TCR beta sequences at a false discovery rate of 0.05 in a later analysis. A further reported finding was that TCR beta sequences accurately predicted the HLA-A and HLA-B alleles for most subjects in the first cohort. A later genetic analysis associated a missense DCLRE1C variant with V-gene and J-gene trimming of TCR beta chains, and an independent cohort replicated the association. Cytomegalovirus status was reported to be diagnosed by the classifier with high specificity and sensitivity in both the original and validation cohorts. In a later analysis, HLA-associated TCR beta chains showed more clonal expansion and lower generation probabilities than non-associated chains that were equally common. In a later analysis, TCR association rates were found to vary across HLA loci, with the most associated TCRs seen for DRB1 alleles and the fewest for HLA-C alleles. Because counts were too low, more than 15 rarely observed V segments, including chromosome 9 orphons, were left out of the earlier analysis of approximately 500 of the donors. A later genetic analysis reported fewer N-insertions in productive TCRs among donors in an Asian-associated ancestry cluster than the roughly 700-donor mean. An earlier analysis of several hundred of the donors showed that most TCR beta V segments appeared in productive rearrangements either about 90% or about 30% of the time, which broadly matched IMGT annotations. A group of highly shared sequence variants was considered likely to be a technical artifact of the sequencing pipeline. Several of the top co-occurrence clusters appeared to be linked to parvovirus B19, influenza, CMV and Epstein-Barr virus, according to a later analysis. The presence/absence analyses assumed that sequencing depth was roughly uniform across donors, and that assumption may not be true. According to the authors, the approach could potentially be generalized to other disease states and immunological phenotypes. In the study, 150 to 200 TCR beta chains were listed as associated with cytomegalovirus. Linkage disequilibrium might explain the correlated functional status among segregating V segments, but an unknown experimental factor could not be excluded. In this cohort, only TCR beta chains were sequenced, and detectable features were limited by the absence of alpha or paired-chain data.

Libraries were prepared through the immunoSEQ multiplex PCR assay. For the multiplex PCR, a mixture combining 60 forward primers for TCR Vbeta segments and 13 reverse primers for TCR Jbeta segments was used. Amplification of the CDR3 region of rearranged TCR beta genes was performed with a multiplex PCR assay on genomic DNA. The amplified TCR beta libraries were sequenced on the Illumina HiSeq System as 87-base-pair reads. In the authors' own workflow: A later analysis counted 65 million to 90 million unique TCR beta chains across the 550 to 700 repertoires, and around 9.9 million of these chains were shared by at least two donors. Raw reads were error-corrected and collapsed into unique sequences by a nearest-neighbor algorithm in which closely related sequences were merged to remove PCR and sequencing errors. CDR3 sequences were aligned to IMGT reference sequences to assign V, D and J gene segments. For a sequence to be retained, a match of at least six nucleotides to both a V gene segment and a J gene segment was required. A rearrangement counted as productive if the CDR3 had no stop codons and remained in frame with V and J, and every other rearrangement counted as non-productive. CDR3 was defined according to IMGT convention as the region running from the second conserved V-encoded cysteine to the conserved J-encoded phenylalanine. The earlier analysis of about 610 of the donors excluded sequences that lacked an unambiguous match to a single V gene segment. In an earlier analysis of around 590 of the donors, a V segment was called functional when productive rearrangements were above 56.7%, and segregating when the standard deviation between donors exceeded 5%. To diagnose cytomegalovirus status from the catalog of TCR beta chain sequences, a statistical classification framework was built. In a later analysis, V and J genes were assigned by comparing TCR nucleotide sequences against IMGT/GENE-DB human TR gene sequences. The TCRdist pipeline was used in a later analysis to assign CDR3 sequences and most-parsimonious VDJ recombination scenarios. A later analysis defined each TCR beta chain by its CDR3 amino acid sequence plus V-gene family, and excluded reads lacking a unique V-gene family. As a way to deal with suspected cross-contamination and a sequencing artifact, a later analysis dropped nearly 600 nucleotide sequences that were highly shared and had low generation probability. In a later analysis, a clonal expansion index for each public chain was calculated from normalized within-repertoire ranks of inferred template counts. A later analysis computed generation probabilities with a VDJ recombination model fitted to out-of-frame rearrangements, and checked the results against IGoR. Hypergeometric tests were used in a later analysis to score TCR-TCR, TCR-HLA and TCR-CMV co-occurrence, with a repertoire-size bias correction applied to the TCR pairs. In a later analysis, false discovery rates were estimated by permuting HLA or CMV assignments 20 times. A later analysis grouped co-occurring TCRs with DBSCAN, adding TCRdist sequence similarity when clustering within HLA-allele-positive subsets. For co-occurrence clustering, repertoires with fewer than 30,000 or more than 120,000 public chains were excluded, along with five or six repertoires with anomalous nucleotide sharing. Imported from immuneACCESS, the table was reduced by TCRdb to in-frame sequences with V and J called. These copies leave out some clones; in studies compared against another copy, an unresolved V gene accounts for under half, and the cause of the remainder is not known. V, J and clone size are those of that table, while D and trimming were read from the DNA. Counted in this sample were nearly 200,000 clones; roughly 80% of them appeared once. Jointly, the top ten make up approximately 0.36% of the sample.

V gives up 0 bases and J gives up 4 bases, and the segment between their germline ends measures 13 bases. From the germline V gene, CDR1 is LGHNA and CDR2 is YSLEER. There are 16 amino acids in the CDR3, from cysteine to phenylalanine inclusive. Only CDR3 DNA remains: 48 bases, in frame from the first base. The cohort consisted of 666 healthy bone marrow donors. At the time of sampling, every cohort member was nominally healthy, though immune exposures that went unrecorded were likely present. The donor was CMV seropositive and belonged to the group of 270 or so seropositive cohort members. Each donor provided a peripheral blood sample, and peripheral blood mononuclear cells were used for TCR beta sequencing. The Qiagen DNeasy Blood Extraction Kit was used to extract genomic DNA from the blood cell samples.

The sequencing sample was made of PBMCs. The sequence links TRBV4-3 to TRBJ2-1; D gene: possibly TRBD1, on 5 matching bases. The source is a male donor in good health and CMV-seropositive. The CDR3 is CASSQDQRQSYNEQFF. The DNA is TGCGCCAGCAGCCAAGATCAGCGACAGTCGTACAATGAGCAGTTCTTC.